These 8 T cell receptor beta chains originate from one sample sequenced in a study of shared clonotypes between healthy human individuals. TCRdb's table, derived via immunoSEQ multiplex PCR, lists solely in-frame clones and lacks some. This sample has a few million clones; just over 90% occur once, and the top ten carry more than 1.5%. In the naive CD8 group, cells lacked CD45RO and were positively selected for CCR7, so terminally differentiated effector memory CD45RA+ cells were left out. The sequenced sample consisted of naive CD8+ T cells from PBMCs. All receptors derive from a man younger than 30 in good health. Some clones in this sample may be carry-over from other donors' samples.

V usage is TRBV29-1 and J usage is TRBJ1-1, with no clear D. The germline V and J ends were trimmed by 2 bases and 4 bases, with 8 bases remaining between them. The CDR3 spans 12 residues. Germline V lookup: CDR1 SQVTM, CDR2 ANQGSEA. The CDR3, as DNA: TGCAGCGTTGAAACCCCAGCCACTGAAGCTTTCTTT. Residues: CSVETPATEAFF.

The chain links TRBV11-2 to TRBJ2-5; D might be TRBD1 (6 bases). Per germline, CDR1 SGHAT and CDR2 FQNNGV. V was cut by 1 base and J by 2 bases, with 17 bases left in between. The CDR3 runs to 17 residues. CDR3 region: CASSLGVVRGPQETQYF. The CDR3 DNA reads TGTGCCAGCAGCTTAGGGGTAGTCAGGGGACCTCAAGAGACCCAGTACTTC.

The chain is built from TRBV10-3 and TRBJ2-1; D gene uncertain. This CDR3 has 14 amino acids. Germline CDR1 ENHRY, CDR2 SYGVKD. Between the trimmed V and J ends, which lost 2 bases and 8 bases, there was a span of 13 bases. The CDR3 region has the DNA TGTGCCATCAGTGAGGGACCGACGGGCGATGAGCAGTTCTTC. Protein: CAISEGPTGDEQFF.

V usage is TRBV7-8 and J usage is TRBJ1-5; unclear D gene. Trimming left V 3 bases short and J 0 bases short, with 12 bases between. Germline V gene lookup returns CDR1 SGHVS and CDR2 FQNEAQ. This CDR3 region has 16 residues. The CDR3 nucleotides read TGTGCCAGCAGCTTCGCGAGGGATCATAGCAATCAGCCCCAGCATTTT. As protein: CASSFARDHSNQPQHF.

Details on this clone: Sequence at one end of the junction differs from germline and may be a read error. The rearrangement links TRBV7-9 to TRBJ2-1, with 8 bases matching TRBD1. Germline values: CDR1 SEHNR, CDR2 FQNEAQ (reference sequence). The CDR3 contains 16 residues. The CDR3 coding sequence is TGTGCCAGCAGCTCAACGACAGGGGTGGGGTACAATGGGCAGTTCTTC. Protein sequence: CASSSTTGVGYNGQFF.

This chain uses TRBV2 with TRBJ2-3; a possible D gene is TRBD1 (6 bases). CDR3 length: 14 residues. Trimming took 5 bases from V and 0 from J, leaving 9 bases between them. Germline-derived CDR1 and CDR2 are SNHLY and FYNNEI. CDR3 sequence reads: CASSNGQSTDTQYF. The CDR3 bases are TGTGCCAGCAGTAACGGACAGAGCACAGATACGCAGTATTTT.

As DNA, the CDR3 is TGTGCCAGCAGTTTACGGCAGCTACACAGGGACTACGAGCAGTACTTC. Protein sequence: CASSLRQLHRDYEQYF. V usage is TRBV27 and J usage is TRBJ2-7; perhaps TRBD1 as D (6 bases). Germline V gene sequence: CDR1 MNHEY, CDR2 SMNVEV (reference sequence). Trimming took off 2 bases at V and 3 bases at J, with 17 bases between the two ends. The CDR3 is 16 amino acids.

The gene calls are TRBV5-4 and TRBJ2-1, with 12 bases fitting TRBD2. The V and J ends lost 4 bases and 8 bases, in that order; junction bases with no gene match: 10. From germline, CDR1 is SGHNT and CDR2 YYREEE (reference sequence). The length of the CDR3 is 16 residues. The CDR3 nucleotides are TGTGCCAGCAGCCCTGACCTAGCGGGAGGGGTCCATGAGCAGTTCTTC. As protein: CASSPDLAGGVHEQFF.